These 20 T cell receptor beta chains share one sample of origin, sequenced in a study of OX40 agonist ivuxolimab in advanced cancers. Data came from immunoSEQ multiplex PCR; TCRdb stores just in-frame clones and leaves some out. The sample records tens of thousands of clones, around 93% being singletons. Material: CD4+ or CD8+ T cells sorted from blood, obtained in a trial of the OX40 agonist ivuxolimab. The receptors were sampled from an adult with an advanced solid tumor such as melanoma, head and neck, liver or kidney cancer.

The V gene is TRBV28, the J gene TRBJ2-3; 7 bases fit TRBD2. Unmatched junction bases numbered 19, after V lost 5 bases and J lost 5 bases. Per the germline V gene, CDR1 is MDHEN and CDR2 is SYDVKM. The CDR3 sequence is 18 residues long. In nucleotides, the CDR3 is TGTGCCAGCAGTCCTCGACGGAGAGCGGGACCGGTGGTAGATACGCAGTATTTT. This codes for CASSPRRRAGPVVDTQYF.

V gene TRBV27 combines with J gene TRBJ2-7, with D unclear. V was clipped by 3 bases and J by 3 bases, with 9 bases between them. From germline, CDR1 is MNHEY and CDR2 SMNVEV (reference sequence). The CDR3 totals 13 residues. The CDR3 DNA reads as TGTGCCAGCAGTTTTAGTTATGGCTACGAGCAGTACTTC. This sequence encodes CASSFSYGYEQYF.

V usage is TRBV5-5 and J usage is TRBJ2-1; TRBD2 might be the D (5 bases). CDR1 is SGHKS, CDR2 YYEKEE, per germline (reference sequence). The CDR3 length is 15 residues. Trimming removed 0 bases from V and 0 bases from J, with 7 bases in between. In DNA, the CDR3 is TGTGCCAGCAGCTTGGCTGGGAGCTCCTACAATGAGCAGTTCTTC. This encodes CASSLAGSSYNEQFF. Together with reference TRBV5-5 and TRBJ2-1, the CDR3 gives the full variable domain: DAGVTQSPTHLIKTRGQQVTLRCSPISGHKSVSWYQQVLGQGPQFIFQYYEKEERGRGNFPDRFSARQFPNYSSELNVNALLLGDSALYLCASSLAGSSYNEQFFGPGTRLTVL.

The rearrangement uses TRBV7-3 and TRBJ2-1; 11 bases fit TRBD1. This CDR3 is built from 15 residues. Trimming removed 2 bases from V and 8 bases from J; junction bases left unmatched: 5. Germline lookup yields CDR1 SGHTA and CDR2 FQGTGA. CDR3 in DNA: TGTGCCAGCAGCTTAGGACAGGGGGCCCTCGATGAGCAGTTCTTC. Translation gives CASSLGQGALDEQFF.

The chain recombines TRBV27 with TRBJ2-7; a possible D gene is TRBD2 (5 bases). The germline V gene has CDR1 MNHEY and CDR2 SMNVEV (reference sequence). The CDR3 totals 13 residues. The V gene lost 3 bases and the J gene lost 3 bases, with 9 bases spanning the gap. In DNA form, the CDR3 reads TGTGCCAGCAGTTTTCGAGCGGACTACGAGCAGTACTTC. Its protein is CASSFRADYEQYF.

The chain couples TRBV6-5 to TRBJ2-7, with D perhaps TRBD1 (6 bases). The CDR3 loop spans 12 amino acids. Trimming removed 6 bases at V and 3 bases at J, with 9 bases between. CDR1 and CDR2 (germline): MNHEY, SVGAGI. CDR3 DNA sequence: TGTGCCAGCAGCGACAGGTACTACGAGCAGTACTTC. This encodes CASSDRYYEQYF.

A single count supports this clone. This chain uses TRBV7-9 with TRBJ2-7; D could derive from TRBD1 or TRBD2 (5 bases each). V lost 8 bases and J 1 base, leaving 15 bases between the germline ends. The germline CDR1 and CDR2 sequences are SEHNR and FQNEAQ (reference sequence). The CDR3 loop spans 14 amino acids. Written as DNA, the CDR3 is TGTGCCAGCGGCCATGGGGGTTCTTCCTACGAGCAGTACTTC. This codes for CASGHGGSSYEQYF. Full variable domain (outside the CDR3, taken from reference TRBV7-9 and TRBJ2-7): DTGVSQNPRHKITKRGQNVTFRCDPISEHNRLYWYRQTLGQGPEFLTYFQNEAQLEKSRLLSDRFSAERPKGSFSTLEIQRTEQGDSAMYLCASGHGGSSYEQYFGPGTRLTVT.

The gene calls are TRBV27 and TRBJ2-4; no firm D call. The CDR3 length is 13 residues. V gave up 6 bases and J gave up 8 bases, with 14 bases separating them. CDR1 and CDR2 from the germline V gene are MNHEY and SMNVEV (reference sequence). For the CDR3, the DNA is TGTGCCAGCAGCCTAACTAATTTAGACATTCAGTACTTC. Translating gives CASSLTNLDIQYF.

The chain has TRBV7-9 and TRBJ1-5; D is unclear. Trimming cost V 5 bases and J 13 bases, with 21 bases left between them. Germline V gene sequence: CDR1 SEHNR, CDR2 FQNEAQ (reference sequence). The CDR3 runs to 14 residues. The CDR3: CASSDGVRTLRQHF. The CDR3 DNA reads as TGTGCCAGCAGCGACGGAGTCAGGACCCTACGGCAGCATTTT. Full variable domain (outside the CDR3, taken from reference TRBV7-9 and TRBJ1-5): DTGVSQNPRHKITKRGQNVTFRCDPISEHNRLYWYRQTLGQGPEFLTYFQNEAQLEKSRLLSDRFSAERPKGSFSTLEIQRTEQGDSAMYLCASSDGVRTLRQHFGDGTRLSIL.

The CDR3 nucleotides read TGCGCCAGCAGCTTGGGATGGGCGAGGGACTATGGCTACACCTTC. Translation gives CASSLGWARDYGYTF. The chain employs TRBV5-1 and TRBJ1-2; no reliable D call. Germline V gives CDR1 SGHRS, CDR2 YFSETQ. The V gene lost 0 bases and the J gene lost 3 bases, with 12 bases spanning the gap. The CDR3 loop spans 15 amino acids.

This chain uses TRBV29-1 with TRBJ1-3, with D unclear. The germline V and J ends were trimmed by 5 bases and 0 bases, with 14 bases remaining between them. Germline CDR1 is SQVTM and CDR2 is ANQGSEA. The CDR3 covers 15 residues. In nucleotides, the CDR3 is TGCAGCGTTTGGTCCGGGGAGCCCTCTGGAAACACCATATATTTT. It codes for CSVWSGEPSGNTIYF.

The sample holds one count of this clone. The rearrangement joins TRBV5-1 to TRBJ1-1; a possible D gene is TRBD1 (5 bases). Germline loops: CDR1 SGHRS, CDR2 YFSETQ. CDR3 size: 14 residues. V dropped 3 bases and J dropped 0 bases, with 9 bases sitting between them. The CDR3 DNA is TGCGCCAGCAGCTCCCGGGGGATGAACACTGAAGCTTTCTTT. Translated: CASSSRGMNTEAFF.

The V call is TRBV28, the J call TRBJ2-5; 15 bases map to TRBD2. This CDR3 spans 15 amino acids. V dropped 4 bases and J dropped 5; count of bases not matched to a gene: 2. CDR1 and CDR2 (germline): MDHEN, SYDVKM. For the CDR3, the DNA is TGTGCCAGCAGTTCGGGACTAGCGGGAGGCGAGACCCAGTACTTC. This encodes CASSSGLAGGETQYF.

The gene calls are TRBV19 and TRBJ2-5; maybe TRBD1 (6 bases). The CDR3 extends over 15 amino acids. Germline V gene sequence: CDR1 LNHDA, CDR2 SQIVND (reference sequence). V lost 5 bases to trimming and J lost 7 bases, with 20 bases between them. The CDR3 nucleotides read TGTGCCAGTAGTGCCACACAGGGCGCTCGGGGGACCCAGTACTTC. Amino acid sequence: CASSATQGARGTQYF.

The chain recombines TRBV27 with TRBJ2-1, with 8 bases aligning to TRBD2. The CDR3 consists of 18 residues. The V and J ends lost 1 base and 8 bases, in that order; junction bases with no gene match: 16. Germline assignment: CDR1 MNHEY and CDR2 SMNVEV (reference sequence). CDR3 sequence reads: CASSLLGFSGEWIDEQFF. As DNA, the CDR3 is TGTGCCAGCAGTTTATTGGGGTTTAGCGGGGAGTGGATTGATGAGCAGTTCTTC.

The rearrangement uses TRBV12-5 and TRBJ1-2; D not certain. V was cut by 5 bases and J by 6 bases, with 16 bases left in between. This CDR3 comprises 14 residues. Germline V gene lookup returns CDR1 LGHNT and CDR2 FRNRAP. CDR3 residues: CASGNQEGADGYTF. CDR3 bases: TGTGCTAGTGGTAACCAGGAGGGAGCCGATGGCTACACCTTC. The full variable domain, completed using reference TRBV12-5 and TRBJ1-2, is DARVTQTPRHKVTEMGQEVTMRCQPILGHNTVFWYRQTMMQGLELLAYFRNRAPLDDSGMPKDRFSAEMPDATLATLKIQPSEPRDSAVYFCASGNQEGADGYTFGSGTRLTVV.

The chain combines TRBV5-4 with TRBJ2-5; 8 bases fit TRBD2. Trimming at V came to 1 base and at J to 5 bases, leaving 7 bases not matched to a gene. Germline loops: CDR1 SGHNT, CDR2 YYREEE (reference sequence). This CDR3 is 15 amino acids long. In DNA form, the CDR3 reads TGTGCCAGCAGCTTGATAGCGGGGATGGGGGAGACCCAGTACTTC. It yields the protein CASSLIAGMGETQYF.

J is TRBJ2-5 and V is TRBV7-2, with unresolved D. Trimming removed 0 bases from V and 1 base from J, with 9 bases in between. Germline CDR1 is SGHTA and CDR2 is FQGNSA. This CDR3 is 15 amino acids long. The CDR3 nucleotides are TGTGCCAGCAGCTTAGCGGTCCAGATCCAAGAGACCCAGTACTTC. Protein sequence: CASSLAVQIQETQYF.

The chain has TRBV21-1 and TRBJ2-2; TRBD1 reflects the table's D call only, with no check against the DNA. TRBV21-1 is a pseudogene segment. This CDR3 has 14 residues. The CDR3 DNA sequence: TGTGCCAGCAGGGGACAGCACAACACCGGGGAGCTGTTTTTT. This encodes CASRGQHNTGELFF.

The chain is built from TRBV6-4 and TRBJ1-5, with TRBD1 matching over 8 bases. J was trimmed by 2 bases and V by 0 bases; bases with no gene match: 0. CDR3 length: 15 amino acids. From germline, CDR1 is MRHNA and CDR2 SNTAGT. The CDR3 loop is CASSDSTGGNQPQHF. CDR3 coding DNA: TGTGCCAGCAGTGACTCGACAGGGGGCAATCAGCCCCAGCATTTT.